A single sample gave rise to the 26 T cell receptor beta chains below, sequenced in a study of blood T cell repertoires in COVID-19. Libraries were prepared by immunoSEQ multiplex PCR; TCRdb keeps only in-frame clonotypes and omits some of them. The table records 200,000 or so clones, 70% to 90% of them present only once. The sample taken for sequencing was PBMCs or T cells enriched from blood (not recorded which). The receptor set was obtained from a woman aged 40 to 50 with acute COVID-19.

The rearrangement joins TRBV13 to TRBJ1-4; 10 nucleotides align to TRBD1. The germline gives CDR1 PRHDT, CDR2 FYEKMQ (reference sequence). The CDR3 runs 17 residues. Trimming at V came to 4 bases and at J to 8 bases, leaving 13 bases not matched to a gene. CDR3 sequence reads: CASSSSRRGTGAEKLFF. The CDR3, as DNA: TGTGCCAGCAGCTCATCACGACGCGGGACAGGGGCGGAAAAACTGTTTTTT.

This chain links TRBV5-1 with TRBJ2-1; TRBD1 matches 9 bases. The length of the CDR3 is 16 residues. The germline gives CDR1 SGHRS, CDR2 YFSETQ. The V segment lost 0 bases and the J segment 6 bases; nucleotides outside the gene matches: 7. The CDR3 is CASSLAYRGRSNEQFF. The CDR3 DNA reads as TGCGCCAGCAGCTTGGCCTACAGGGGGCGTTCCAATGAGCAGTTCTTC.

The chain joins TRBV7-9 to TRBJ2-3, with a tentative D call TRBD2 (5 bases). The CDR3 loop spans 16 amino acids. Trimming left V 6 bases short and J 0 bases short, with 16 bases between. CDR1 SEHNR and CDR2 FQNEAQ come from the germline V gene (reference sequence). CDR3 region: CASSQRRAVSTDTQYF. CDR3 bases: TGTGCCAGCAGTCAGAGGCGGGCGGTTAGCACAGATACGCAGTATTTT.

The chain links TRBV7-8 to TRBJ2-5; maybe TRBD2 (8 bases). The CDR3 totals 17 residues. Germline CDR1 is SGHVS and CDR2 is FQNEAQ. V shed 4 bases and J shed 6 bases, with 24 bases lying between them. CDR3 coding DNA: TGTGCCAGCAGCTCAGGGGGACTAGATTATACCAAGAAGACCCAGTACTTC. Translation gives CASSSGGLDYTKKTQYF.

The chain is built from TRBV27 and TRBJ2-3, with a weak D call TRBD2 (6 bases). The germline V gene has CDR1 MNHEY and CDR2 SMNVEV (reference sequence). V was cut by 6 bases and J by 1 base, with 11 bases left in between. CDR3 length: 14 residues. The CDR3 DNA follows: TGTGCCAGCAGGGTTTTAGCGGGCACAGATACGCAGTATTTT. This encodes CASRVLAGTDTQYF.

V and J are TRBV7-5 and TRBJ1-6. TRBV7-5 is given as a pseudogene. This CDR3 has 18 residues. The CDR3 spells CVRSLVAGPRGHNSPLHF. In DNA, the CDR3 is TGTGTCAGAAGCTTAGTGGCGGGACCCCGAGGTCATAATTCACCCCTCCACTTT.

This clone was picked up a small number of times. The chain couples TRBV6-2 or TRBV6-3 to TRBJ2-7, with D perhaps TRBD1 (6 bases). CDR3 length equals 15 residues. Looked up from germline, CDR1 is MNHEY and CDR2 is SVGEGT. V was pared by 1 base and J by 3 bases, with 13 bases between. The CDR3 DNA sequence: TGTGCCAGCAGTTACTTTCGGCAGGGGTTCTACGAGCAGTACTTC. Translating gives CASSYFRQGFYEQYF.

V gene TRBV11-1 combines with J gene TRBJ1-2, with 7 bases that match TRBD1. The CDR3 consists of 13 residues. V gave up 2 bases and J gave up 4 bases; unmatched junction bases: 1. Germline CDR1 reads SGHAT; CDR2 reads FQDESV (reference sequence). The CDR3 DNA sequence: TGTGCCAGCAGCTTAAGGACAGGCTATGGCTACACCTTC. The encoded protein is CASSLRTGYGYTF.

On this clone: This CDR3 is also generated by other DNA sequences in the sample. The CDR3 DNA reads TGTGCCAGCAGCCTCCGGGTGTCGGGGGAGCTGTTTTTT. Residues: CASSLRVSGELFF. The chain is built from TRBV12-3 or TRBV12-4 and TRBJ2-2; no definite D call. This CDR3 has 13 amino acids. V shed 6 bases and J shed 8 bases, with 13 bases lying between them.

Concerning this clone itself: A much larger clonotype is one base distant, so this may be a read error. The chain combines TRBV9 with TRBJ1-2; maybe TRBD1 (5 bases). The V and J ends lost 4 bases and 0 bases respectively, with 10 bases between them. The CDR3 is 14 amino acids. Germline CDR1 is SGDLS and CDR2 is YYNGEE. CDR3 coding DNA: TGTGCCAGCAGCCCAGACAGAGCTAACTATGGCTACACCTTC. Translation gives CASSPDRANYGYTF.

The rearrangement links TRBV12-5 to TRBJ2-5; TRBD1 matches 10 bases. Germline CDR1 reads LGHNT; CDR2 reads FRNRAP. The CDR3 has 17 amino acids. Trimming cost V 1 base and J 4 bases; bases outside gene matches: 9. The CDR3 reads CASGLGSTGGSVETQYF. DNA of the CDR3: TGTGCTAGTGGTTTGGGATCGACAGGGGGCTCGGTAGAGACCCAGTACTTC.

The rearrangement links TRBV9 to TRBJ2-1; 9 bases are a match to TRBD2. The V and J ends lost 3 bases and 6 bases, in that order; junction bases with no gene match: 10. Germline values: CDR1 SGDLS, CDR2 YYNGEE. The CDR3 has 16 amino acids. CDR3 coding DNA: TGTGCCAGCAGCGCCACCAGGCTAGCGGGATTCAATGAGCAGTTCTTC. Amino acid sequence: CASSATRLAGFNEQFF.

This chain links TRBV6-2 or TRBV6-3 with TRBJ2-1; TRBD2 might be the D (5 bases). Looked up from germline, CDR1 is MNHEY and CDR2 is SVGEGT. The CDR3 has 15 amino acids. V was pared by 5 bases and J by 1 base, with 12 bases between. The DNA of the CDR3 is TGTGCCAGCAGTCCCGCGGGTAGATCCTACAATGAGCAGTTCTTC. This codes for CASSPAGRSYNEQFF.

Remarks on this clone: Germline and junction disagree at one end, which may indicate a read error. The rearrangement links TRBV7-2 to TRBJ2-7; TRBD1 is a possible D gene (7 bases). Germline CDR1 SGHTA, CDR2 FQGNSA. This CDR3 contains 13 residues. As DNA, the CDR3 is TGTGCTAGCAGCCGACAGGGAGGATACGAGCAGTACTTC. Its protein is CASSRQGGYEQYF.

CDR3 loop: CAWSVGSGYYGYTF. CDR3 coding DNA: TGTGCCTGGAGTGTAGGGAGCGGATACTATGGCTACACCTTC. This sequence joins TRBV30 and TRBJ1-2, with D uncertain. Trimming left V 0 bases short and J 3 bases short, with 11 bases between. CDR1 is GTSNPN and CDR2 is SVGIG in the germline V gene (reference sequence). The CDR3 has 14 residues.

The chain joins TRBV30 to TRBJ1-1, with 7 nucleotides matching TRBD1. The CDR3 runs to 14 residues. After removal of 2 bases from V and 0 bases from J, the junction contained 3 bases not matched to a gene. Germline assignment: CDR1 GTSNPN and CDR2 SVGIG (reference sequence). As DNA, the CDR3 is TGTGCCTGGAGTACCGGGACAGTGAACACTGAAGCTTTCTTT. Translated: CAWSTGTVNTEAFF. Together with reference TRBV30 and TRBJ1-1, the CDR3 gives the full variable domain: SQTIHQWPATLVQPVGSPLSLECTVEGTSNPNLYWYRQAAGRGLQLLFYSVGIGQISSEVPQNLSASRPQDRQFILSSKKLLLSDSGFYLCAWSTGTVNTEAFFGQGTRLTVV.

The genes are TRBV24-1 and TRBJ2-5; weak D call: TRBD1 (6 bases). Trimming pared 4 bases from V and 0 bases from J, leaving 11 bases between. The V gene's germline CDR1 is KGHDR and CDR2 SFDVKD. The CDR3 is 15 amino acids. The CDR3 DNA is TGTGCCACCAGTGACACAGGGTCGTACCAAGAGACCCAGTACTTC. This sequence encodes CATSDTGSYQETQYF.

The rearrangement links TRBV24-1 to TRBJ1-4, with TRBD1 identical over 9 bases. The length of the CDR3 is 16 residues. Losses at the gene ends were 4 bases for V and 8 bases for J; bases not matched to a gene: 10. Germline V lookup: CDR1 KGHDR, CDR2 SFDVKD. Here the CDR3 DNA reads TGTGCCACCAGTGAACTCTCGGGACAGGGTTTAGAAAAACTGTTTTTT. Its protein is CATSELSGQGLEKLFF.

The chain combines TRBV5-8 with TRBJ1-3, with 9 positions matching TRBD1. The CDR3 is 17 amino acids. The V and J ends lost 0 bases and 3 bases, in that order; junction bases with no gene match: 7. Germline V gives CDR1 SGHTS, CDR2 YDEGEE. CDR3 sequence (DNA): TGTGCCAGCAGCTTGGGACCCACAGGGGGCCTTGGAAACACCATATATTTT. It codes for CASSLGPTGGLGNTIYF.

The chain is built from TRBV4-3 and TRBJ1-2; the D gene is possibly TRBD1 (5 bases). The CDR3 sequence is 16 residues long. CDR1 LGHNA and CDR2 YSLEER come from the germline V gene. Deletions cut 1 base from V and 0 bases from J, with 12 bases between. Written as DNA, the CDR3 is TGCGCCAGCAGCCAAGCTGTGGCAGGGACTAACTATGGCTACACCTTC. Translating gives CASSQAVAGTNYGYTF.

J is TRBJ1-3 and V is TRBV11-2; D gene uncertain. V was cut by 5 bases and J by 7 bases, with 18 bases left in between. CDR1 SGHAT and CDR2 FQNNGV come from the germline V gene. The CDR3 loop spans 15 amino acids. DNA of the CDR3: TGTGCCAGCAGCCGGGTGGCTGACTCTTGGAACACCATATATTTT. This translates into CASSRVADSWNTIYF.

This chain links TRBV5-1 with TRBJ2-3, with TRBD2 matching over 11 bases. This CDR3 has 16 amino acids. V lost 2 bases, J lost 3 bases, and 5 bases stayed unmatched. Germline V gene data show CDR1 as SGHRS and CDR2 as YFSETQ. The chain's CDR3 is CASSFVAGGITDTQYF. The DNA of the CDR3 is TGCGCCAGCAGCTTCGTAGCGGGGGGGATTACAGATACGCAGTATTTT. Full variable domain (remainder filled in from reference TRBV5-1 and TRBJ2-3): KAGVTQTPRYLIKTRGQQVTLSCSPISGHRSVSWYQQTPGQGLQFLFEYFSETQRNKGNFPGRFSGRQFSNSRSEMNVSTLELGDSALYLCASSFVAGGITDTQYFGPGTRLTVL.

V is TRBV3-1 (or the pseudogene TRBV3-2) and J is TRBJ1-5; the D gene is possibly TRBD1 (5 bases). V lost 5 bases, J lost 9 bases, and 8 bases lay in between. There are 11 residues in the CDR3. The germline CDR1 and CDR2 sequences are LGHDT and YNNKEL (reference sequence). The CDR3 region has the DNA TGTGCCAGCAGCAACGGGGGGCCCCAGCATTTT. It specifies CASSNGGPQHF.

This clone was seen only a few times. J is TRBJ2-7 and V is TRBV5-1; 8 bases map to TRBD1. V was clipped by 4 bases and J by 3 bases; unmatched bases: 12. The germline gives CDR1 SGHRS, CDR2 YFSETQ. The CDR3 sequence is 16 residues long. The CDR3 sequence: CASSHNPGQGYYEQYF. DNA for the CDR3: TGCGCCAGCAGCCATAACCCCGGACAGGGATACTACGAGCAGTACTTC.

The rearrangement links TRBV12-3 or TRBV12-4 to TRBJ1-1; the D is unclear. V lost 6 bases to trimming and J lost 6 bases, with 11 bases between them. The CDR3 sequence is 12 residues long. This CDR3 is CASSRTTAEAFF. As DNA, the CDR3 is TGTGCCAGCAGCCGAACTACCGCTGAAGCTTTCTTT.

This chain connects TRBV7-6 to TRBJ1-2; no reliable D call. Germline CDR1 reads SGHVS; CDR2 reads FNYEAQ. The CDR3 loop spans 16 amino acids. The ends were cut back, 0 bases at V and 2 bases at J, with 13 bases in the middle. The CDR3: CASSLAPRGGNYGYTF. The CDR3 DNA reads as TGTGCCAGCAGCTTAGCCCCTCGGGGTGGAAACTATGGCTACACCTTC.